In its sample, the clone carrying this TCR beta chain was seen many times. The germline gives CDR1 SEHNR, CDR2 FQNEAQ (reference sequence). CDR3 length equals 13 residues. The ends were cut back, 4 bases at V and 3 bases at J, with 10 bases in the middle. This sample was taken from a study of HIV-infected children after antiretroviral therapy interruption. The overall study: Continuous-treatment samples came from weeks 0, 48 and 150.

RNA-based 3' RACE libraries used unique molecular identifiers. TCRdb reprocessed the 3' RACE reads via MiXCR and lists one record per CDR3 protein. This table has some 16,000 distinct CDR3 sequences, less than 4% appearing once. Treatment here: PENTA 11 planned treatment interruption arm or continuous ART arm. The sequence was collected from a child aged 2-17 years with HIV. This chain connects TRBV7-9 to TRBJ2-7; weak D call: TRBD1 (6 bases). The sample consisted of CD45RA+ CD4+ T cells from PBMCs, taken from a donor given antiretroviral therapy, either interrupted or continuous. The subset denotes: naive CD4+ CD45RA+ CD45RO- T cells. In nucleotides, the CDR3 is TGTGCCAGCAGCTCGGACAGAAGCTACGAGCAGTACTTC. This gives the protein CASSSDRSYEQYF.